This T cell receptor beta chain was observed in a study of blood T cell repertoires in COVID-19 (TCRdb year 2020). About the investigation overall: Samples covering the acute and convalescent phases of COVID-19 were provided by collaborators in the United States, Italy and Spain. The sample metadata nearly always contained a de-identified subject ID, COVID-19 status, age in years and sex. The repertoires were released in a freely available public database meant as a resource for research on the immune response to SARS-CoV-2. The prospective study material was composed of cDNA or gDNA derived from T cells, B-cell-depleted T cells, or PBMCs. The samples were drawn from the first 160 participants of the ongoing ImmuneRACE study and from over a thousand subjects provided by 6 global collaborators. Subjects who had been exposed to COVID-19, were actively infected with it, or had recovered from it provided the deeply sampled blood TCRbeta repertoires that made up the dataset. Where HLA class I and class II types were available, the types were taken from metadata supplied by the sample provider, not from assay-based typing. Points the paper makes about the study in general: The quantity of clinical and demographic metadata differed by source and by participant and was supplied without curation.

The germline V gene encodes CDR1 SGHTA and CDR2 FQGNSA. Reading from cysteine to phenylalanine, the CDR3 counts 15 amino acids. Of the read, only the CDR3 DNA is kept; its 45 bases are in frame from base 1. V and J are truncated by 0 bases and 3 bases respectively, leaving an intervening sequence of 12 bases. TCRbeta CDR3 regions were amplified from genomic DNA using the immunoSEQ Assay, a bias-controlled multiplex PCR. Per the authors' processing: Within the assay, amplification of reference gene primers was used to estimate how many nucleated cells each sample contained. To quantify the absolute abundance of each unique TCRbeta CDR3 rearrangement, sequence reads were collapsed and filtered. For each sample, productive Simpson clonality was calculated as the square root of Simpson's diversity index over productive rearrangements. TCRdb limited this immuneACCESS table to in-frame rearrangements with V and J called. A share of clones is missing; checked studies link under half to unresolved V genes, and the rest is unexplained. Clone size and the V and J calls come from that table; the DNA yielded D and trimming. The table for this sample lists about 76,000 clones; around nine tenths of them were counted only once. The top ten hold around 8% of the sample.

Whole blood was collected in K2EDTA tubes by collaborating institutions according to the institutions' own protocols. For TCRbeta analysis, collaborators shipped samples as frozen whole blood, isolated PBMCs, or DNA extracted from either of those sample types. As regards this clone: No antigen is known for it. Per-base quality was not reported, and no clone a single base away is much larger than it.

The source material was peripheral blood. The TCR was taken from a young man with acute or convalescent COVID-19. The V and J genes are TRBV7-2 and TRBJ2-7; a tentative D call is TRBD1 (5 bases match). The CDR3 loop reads CASSLALDSYYEQYF. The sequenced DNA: TGTGCCAGCAGCTTAGCCCTTGACAGCTACTACGAGCAGTACTTC. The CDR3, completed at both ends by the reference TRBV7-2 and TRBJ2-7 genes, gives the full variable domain GAGVSQSPSNKVTEKGKDVELRCDPISGHTALYWYRQSLGQGLEFLIYFQGNSAPDKSGLPSDRFSAERTGGSVSTLTIQRTQQEDSAVYLCASSLALDSYYEQYFGPGTRLTVT.